This passage covers 10 T cell receptor beta chains from one sample sequenced in a study of Ad26.COV2.S vaccination and SARS-CoV-2 variants. The treatment: over 15 received Ad26.COV2.S at low or high dose, single or two shots; about 5 received placebo; per-sample allocation not given. It was on day 63 after the first vaccine or placebo injection that samples were taken. Assay used: immunoSEQ multiplex PCR; TCRdb lists only in-frame clones, some missing. The table has some 460,000 clones, roughly 87% seen once; the top ten hold 1.5% to 2%. This specimen was peripheral blood, taken in a trial of Ad26.COV2.S vaccine versus placebo. The receptor set was obtained from a person between 18 and 65 years old who received the Ad26.COV2.S COVID-19 vaccine or a placebo.

The chain employs TRBV30 and TRBJ1-1; D is uncertain. The CDR3 is made up of 11 amino acids. Germline lookup yields CDR1 GTSNPN and CDR2 SVGIG (reference sequence). The CDR3 protein is CANQRNTEAFF. The CDR3 bases are TGTGCAAACCAAAGGAACACTGAAGCTTTCTTT. The full variable domain, its missing parts supplied by reference TRBV30 and TRBJ1-1, is SQTIHQWPATLVQPVGSPLSLECTVEGTSNPNLYWYRQAAGRGLQLLFYSVGIGQISSEVPQNLSASRPQDRQFILSSKKLLLSDSGFYLCANQRNTEAFFGQGTRLTVV.

This chain uses TRBV5-1 with TRBJ2-5, with 8 bases fitting TRBD1. CDR1 and CDR2 (germline): SGHRS, YFSETQ. The V segment lost 0 bases and the J segment 2 bases; nucleotides outside the gene matches: 9. The CDR3 consists of 17 residues. The CDR3 spells CASSLAGGQAFQETQYF. The CDR3, as DNA: TGCGCCAGCAGCTTGGCCGGGGGACAGGCCTTTCAAGAGACCCAGTACTTC. The whole variable domain, filled in from reference TRBV5-1 and TRBJ2-5, reads KAGVTQTPRYLIKTRGQQVTLSCSPISGHRSVSWYQQTPGQGLQFLFEYFSETQRNKGNFPGRFSGRQFSNSRSEMNVSTLELGDSALYLCASSLAGGQAFQETQYFGPGTRLLVL.

The V call is TRBV27, the J call TRBJ2-1, with TRBD2 identical over 8 bases. This CDR3 is built from 15 residues. Losses at the gene ends were 4 bases for V and 7 bases for J; bases not matched to a gene: 9. Germline V lookup: CDR1 MNHEY, CDR2 SMNVEV (reference sequence). The CDR3 region has the DNA TGTGCCAGCAGTTCCCGAGCGGGAGTGGTTAATGAGCAGTTCTTC. Residues: CASSSRAGVVNEQFF.

CDR3 amino acids: CASSSEAPSVNNEQFF. CDR3 sequence (DNA): TGTGCCAGCAGCTCGGAGGCGCCTAGCGTTAACAATGAGCAGTTCTTC. The chain uses TRBV7-8 and TRBJ2-1; TRBD2 is a possible D gene (6 bases). The CDR3 contains 16 residues. The V end was cut by 4 bases, the J end by 5 bases, with 18 bases between. Germline CDR1 SGHVS, CDR2 FQNEAQ.

The chain has TRBV10-3 and TRBJ2-1, with 8 bases matching TRBD2. Trimming removed 0 bases from V and 6 bases from J; junction bases left unmatched: 13. The CDR3 has 18 amino acids. Germline V gives CDR1 ENHRY, CDR2 SYGVKD. CDR3 sequence: CAISESEGKSGSGNEQFF. The CDR3 bases are TGTGCCATCAGTGAGTCGGAAGGGAAAAGCGGGAGTGGCAATGAGCAGTTCTTC.

Regarding this clone: This CDR3 is also generated by other DNA sequences in the sample. The V gene is TRBV28, the J gene TRBJ1-5, with D perhaps TRBD1 (5 bases). This CDR3 spans 15 amino acids. The germline V gene encodes CDR1 MDHEN and CDR2 SYDVKM. V lost 3 bases and J 3 bases, leaving 12 bases between the germline ends. Here the CDR3 reads CASSFTGAYNQPQHF. The DNA for the CDR3 is TGTGCCAGCAGTTTCACCGGGGCATACAATCAGCCCCAGCATTTT. Using reference TRBV28 and TRBJ1-5 for the parts outside the CDR3, the full variable domain is DVKVTQSSRYLVKRTGEKVFLECVQDMDHENMFWYRQDPGLGLRLIYFSYDVKMKEKGDIPEGYSVSREKKERFSLILESASTNQTSMYLCASSFTGAYNQPQHFGDGTRLSIL.

This clone was found once. The V call is TRBV28, the J call TRBJ1-6, with 8 nucleotides matching TRBD1. The germline V gene has CDR1 MDHEN and CDR2 SYDVKM. Losses at the gene ends were 5 bases for V and 7 bases for J; bases not matched to a gene: 4. The CDR3 extends over 14 amino acids. The DNA of the CDR3 is TGTGCCAGCAGTGGACAGGGAGACAATTCACCCCTCCACTTT. Amino acids: CASSGQGDNSPLHF. The variable domain in full, with the rest retrieved from reference TRBV28 and TRBJ1-6, is DVKVTQSSRYLVKRTGEKVFLECVQDMDHENMFWYRQDPGLGLRLIYFSYDVKMKEKGDIPEGYSVSREKKERFSLILESASTNQTSMYLCASSGQGDNSPLHFGNGTRLTVT.

The CDR3 reads CASRGSYNSPLHF. CDR3 DNA sequence: TGTGCCAGCAGGGGCTCCTATAATTCACCCCTCCACTTT. The chain couples TRBV12-3 or TRBV12-4 to TRBJ1-6; no clear D. CDR3 size: 13 residues. V dropped 6 bases and J dropped 0 bases, with 3 bases sitting between them.

As to this clone: This sample also contains other DNA sequences that code for the same CDR3. This sequence joins TRBV28 and TRBJ2-7; 8 bases line up with TRBD1. The germline CDR1 and CDR2 sequences are MDHEN and SYDVKM. V dropped 3 bases and J dropped 3; count of bases not matched to a gene: 7. The CDR3 has 15 residues. Here the CDR3 DNA reads TGTGCCAGCAGTTTGGGTGGGACAGGTGGCTACGAGCAGTACTTC. This codes for CASSLGGTGGYEQYF.

The chain recombines TRBV6-5 with TRBJ1-6; D is ambiguous. The CDR3 sequence is 14 residues long. Per the germline V gene, CDR1 is MNHEY and CDR2 is SVGAGI. V shed 2 bases and J shed 8 bases, with 10 bases lying between them. CDR3 amino acids: CASSYLGLDSPLHF. The DNA for the CDR3 is TGTGCCAGCAGTTACCTGGGTCTCGATTCACCCCTCCACTTT.